The source of this T cell receptor (beta chain) is a study of early stage breast cancer tumors. Study summary: ER+/PR+/HER2- status applied to about 70% of the 16 invasive breast tumors. Samples were sequenced at approximately 9.5-fold average coverage.

As for this clone: The antigen is undetermined.

Study observations and caveats: Most shared enriched TCRB sequences were commonly generated ones. Compared with adjacent normal breast, tumors showed approximately 2.5-fold denser, more clonal T cells.

This CDR3 region has 13 residues. The V gene's germline CDR1 is MNHNY and CDR2 SVGAGI (reference sequence). Trimming removed 6 bases at V and 5 bases at J, with 11 bases between. Assay: immunoSEQ multiplex PCR; the TCRdb copy retains only in-frame clones and omits some. The sample holds about 72,000 clones, approximately 80% seen once. The source is a person between 55 and 69 years old with breast cancer. The chain recombines TRBV6-6 with TRBJ1-5; the D is unclear. Sequencing input: blood. The CDR3 loop reads CASSRIRDQPQHF. The DNA of the CDR3 is TGTGCCAGCAGCCGGATAAGGGATCAGCCCCAGCATTTT.